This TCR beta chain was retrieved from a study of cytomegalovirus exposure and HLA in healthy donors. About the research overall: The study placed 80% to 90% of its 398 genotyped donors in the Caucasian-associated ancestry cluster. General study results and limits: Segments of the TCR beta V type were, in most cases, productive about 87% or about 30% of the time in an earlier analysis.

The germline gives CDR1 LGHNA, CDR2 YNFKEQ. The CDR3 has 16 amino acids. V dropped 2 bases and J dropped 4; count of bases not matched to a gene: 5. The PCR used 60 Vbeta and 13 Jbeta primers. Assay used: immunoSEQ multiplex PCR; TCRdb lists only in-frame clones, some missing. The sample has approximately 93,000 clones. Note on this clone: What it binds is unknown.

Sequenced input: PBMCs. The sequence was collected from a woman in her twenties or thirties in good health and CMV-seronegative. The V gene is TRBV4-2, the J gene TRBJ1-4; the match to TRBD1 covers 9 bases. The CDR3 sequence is CASSQTPGQGNEKLFF. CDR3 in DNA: TGTGCCAGCAGCCAAACTCCGGGACAGGGTAATGAAAAACTGTTTTTT.